This T cell receptor beta chain emerged from a study of control samples from healthy donors and cancer patients. The assay was immunoSEQ multiplex PCR, and TCRdb's table has in-frame clones only and misses some. Of some 200,000 clones in the sample, approximately 95% were seen once. Germline loops: CDR1 SGHRS, CDR2 YFSETQ. The CDR3 spans 20 residues. Trimming removed 1 base from V and 4 bases from J; junction bases left unmatched: 12. This clonotype was obtained from a man aged 18 to 29 in good health. The chain recombines TRBV5-1 with TRBJ2-6; 12 bases are a match to TRBD1. Sequenced sample: blood. The DNA of the CDR3 is TGCGCCAGCAGCTTGCTCCTCCCGGGACAGGGGGCAAACGGGGCCAACGTCCTGACTTTC. Its protein is CASSLLLPGQGANGANVLTF.